The text below deals with one T cell receptor (beta chain). Its antigen is not known. This entry comes from a study of beta chain features in type 1 diabetes. Study in general: When patients were set against healthy donors, age, gender and cell yields were similar. The study's findings and limits: Patients showed naive, central memory and Treg TCRB repertoires that appeared more similar than those of healthy donors. Shortening that was moderate but significant affected the TCRB CDR3s of Type 1 diabetes patients in all four CD4+ subsets.

J lost 6 bases, V lost 6 bases, and 10 bases had no gene match. The germline V gene has CDR1 MNHEY and CDR2 SMNVEV (reference sequence). This CDR3 has 14 amino acids. What was sequenced were expressed TCRB transcripts, since all of the isolated RNA had been reverse transcribed. An average of about 3.5 million reads was obtained for naive, central memory and regulatory T cell samples. Profiled with immunoSEQ multiplex PCR; TCRdb holds only in-frame clones, not every one. This table holds hundreds of thousands of clones, approximately 16% found once. The TCR sequence derives from a man aged 18 to 35 with type 1 diabetes. The sample comprised naive CD4+ T cells from blood. V and J are TRBV27 and TRBJ1-1; 7 positions match TRBD1. CDR3 nucleotide sequence: TGTGCCAGCAGCAGAGCCGGGACAGTCCCTGAAGCTTTCTTT. It codes for CASSRAGTVPEAFF.